Here is one T cell receptor beta chain with its context. These data come from a study of CD8 T cells in Susac syndrome. In germline, CDR1 is DFQATT, CDR2 SNEGSKA (reference sequence). Between the trimmed V and J ends, which lost 3 bases and 2 bases, there was a span of 12 bases. The CDR3 is made up of 14 amino acids. Roughly 0.5 to 1 ug RNA was reverse transcribed with random hexamers. TCRdb analysed the immunoSEQ multiplex PCR reads with MiXCR anew, one entry per CDR3 protein. Of approximately 150,000 distinct CDR3 sequences listed, approximately 90% are singletons. Healthy donors, matched for age and sex, constituted the control group. CD8+ and CD4+ T cells were negatively isolated; TEMRA cells were FACS-enriched.

What was sequenced was CD4+ T cells from PBMCs. V is TRBV20-1 and J is TRBJ2-3; D is possibly TRBD1 (6 bases). The source is a human donor in good health. CDR3 region: CSASGTGTTDTQYF. CDR3 DNA: TGCAGTGCTAGTGGAACAGGGACCACAGATACGCAGTATTTT.